A single sample gave rise to the 10 T cell receptor beta chains below, sequenced in a study of cytomegalovirus exposure and HLA in healthy donors. TCRdb's copy holds only in-frame clones and misses some; the assay was immunoSEQ multiplex PCR. The profile shows tens of thousands of clones, 85% to 95% of them singletons. The source material was PBMCs. All receptors derive from a woman under 30 in good health and CMV-seropositive.

This chain connects TRBV28 to TRBJ1-4; TRBD1 matches 7 bases. The germline gives CDR1 MDHEN, CDR2 SYDVKM. This CDR3 is 13 amino acids long. After removal of 7 bases from V and 8 bases from J, the junction contained 7 bases not matched to a gene. The CDR3 coding sequence is TGTGCCAGCACGGGGACAGAGCTAGAAAAACTGTTTTTT. It codes for CASTGTELEKLFF.

V gene TRBV7-9 combines with J gene TRBJ1-1; 8 bases align to TRBD1. V lost 8 bases and J lost 1; bases outside the gene matches: 3. CDR1 and CDR2 from the germline V gene are SEHNR and FQNEAQ (reference sequence). The CDR3 is 13 residues long. In nucleotides, the CDR3 is TGTGCCAGCCTCGACAGGGGGAACACTGAAGCTTTCTTT. This translates into CASLDRGNTEAFF.

The chain employs TRBV2 and TRBJ2-7, with D perhaps TRBD1 (6 bases). CDR1 is SNHLY, CDR2 FYNNEI, per germline. This CDR3 has 13 amino acids. V lost 6 bases and J 5 bases, leaving 14 bases between the germline ends. This CDR3 is CASRTSGVHEQYF. The CDR3 DNA follows: TGTGCCAGCAGGACTTCAGGGGTCCACGAGCAGTACTTC.

Notes on this clone: The junction and the germline gene differ at one end; a read error may be behind it. The genes are TRBV6-1 and TRBJ2-3; TRBD2 matches 7 bases. In germline, CDR1 is MNHNS, CDR2 SASEGT. This CDR3 contains 15 residues. DNA for the CDR3: TGTGCCAGCAGTGAACTGGGGCGGGAGACAGAAACGCAGTATTTT. Its translation: CASSELGRETETQYF.

The gene calls are TRBV9 and TRBJ2-5, with 8 bases matching TRBD1. Germline V gene data show CDR1 as SGDLS and CDR2 as YYNGEE. The CDR3 totals 16 residues. With V trimmed by 4 bases and J by 4 bases, 12 bases remained unmatched. As DNA, the CDR3 is TGTGCCAGCAGCACAACACCCAACAGGGGGAGAGAGACCCAGTACTTC. This sequence encodes CASSTTPNRGRETQYF.

The V and J genes are TRBV6-1 and TRBJ2-7, with TRBD2 as a possible D gene (6 bases). The V end was cut by 6 bases, the J end by 3 bases, with 18 bases between. CDR3 length: 15 amino acids. Germline values: CDR1 MNHNS, CDR2 SASEGT. The CDR3 reads CASRPRGGAGYEQYF. The CDR3 bases are TGTGCCAGCAGGCCGCGGGGTGGCGCGGGCTACGAGCAGTACTTC.

This sequence joins TRBV2 and TRBJ1-5, with D unclear. The V gene lost 7 bases and the J gene lost 0 bases, with 7 bases spanning the gap. The CDR3 runs 13 residues. Germline V gene data show CDR1 as SNHLY and CDR2 as FYNNEI. The CDR3 DNA is TGTGCCAGCATGGGCTATAGCAATCAGCCCCAGCATTTT. Translating gives CASMGYSNQPQHF.

The genes are TRBV4-1 and TRBJ1-1; D might be TRBD1 (6 bases). Germline V CDR1 and CDR2: MGHRA, YSYEKL. The ends were cut back, 2 bases at V and 0 bases at J, with 25 bases in the middle. The length of the CDR3 is 20 residues. CDR3 in amino acids: CASSQYDLFSQGFMNTEAFF. The CDR3 DNA reads as TGCGCCAGCAGCCAATACGACCTTTTTTCTCAGGGGTTCATGAACACTGAAGCTTTCTTT.

V usage is TRBV29-1 and J usage is TRBJ1-5; a weak D match, TRBD1 (5 bases). CDR1 and CDR2 (germline): SQVTM, ANQGSEA. This CDR3 is built from 11 residues. Trimming removed 0 bases at V and 15 bases at J, with 12 bases between. The CDR3, as DNA: TGCAGCGTTGAAGATTCAGGGATTCCGCATTTT. It codes for CSVEDSGIPHF. The whole variable domain, filled in from reference TRBV29-1 and TRBJ1-5, reads SAVISQKPSRDICQRGTSLTIQCQVDSQVTMMFWYRQQPGQSLTLIATANQGSEATYESGFVIDKFPISRPNLTFSTLTVSNMSPEDSSIYLCSVEDSGIPHFGDGTRLSIL.

The chain recombines TRBV6-1 with TRBJ2-3, with 9 bases aligning to TRBD2. The CDR3 is made up of 16 amino acids. The V gene end was trimmed by 2 bases and the J gene end by 1 base; junction bases not matched to a gene: 4. Germline V gene data show CDR1 as MNHNS and CDR2 as SASEGT. The CDR3 region is CASSELWTSGTDTQYF. The CDR3, as DNA: TGTGCCAGCAGTGAATTGTGGACTAGCGGCACAGATACGCAGTATTTT.